The 10 T cell receptor beta chains below all came from one sample that was sequenced in a study of neurological immune-mediated disorders. Each CDR3 protein gets one entry after TCRdb re-called the 5' RACE reads with MiXCR. In the table there are about 59,000 distinct CDR3 sequences, roughly an eighth of which are singletons. The sample consisted of PBMCs. These receptors came from a woman in her fifties or sixties with HTLV-1-associated myelopathy (HAM/TSP).

This clonotype was counted at least ten times. The chain has TRBV6-6 and TRBJ1-2; D remains unclear. The V and J ends lost 5 bases and 1 base respectively, with 8 bases between them. CDR1 MNHNY and CDR2 SVGAGI come from the germline V gene (reference sequence). This CDR3 has 13 residues. The CDR3 protein is CASSILINYGYTF. DNA for the CDR3: TGTGCCAGCAGTATCCTTATTAACTATGGCTACACCTTC.

In this sample, this clonotype turned up a few times. The chain links TRBV12-3 or TRBV12-4 to TRBJ2-5; D is uncertain. CDR3 length: 12 residues. Deletions cut 3 bases from V and 4 bases from J, with 6 bases between. This CDR3 is CASSFLGETQYF. In DNA form, the CDR3 reads TGTGCCAGCAGTTTTTTGGGAGAGACCCAGTACTTC.

On this clonotype itself: A much larger clone is a single base away; this may be a read error. The rearrangement uses TRBV9 and TRBJ2-6; weak D call: TRBD2 (6 bases). Per germline, CDR1 SGDLS and CDR2 YYNGEE. The CDR3 contains 18 residues. The CDR3 nucleotides read TGTGCCATCAGCGAGGAGGGCGAGGGGCGCTCTGGGGCCAACGTCCTGACTTTC. It yields the protein CAISEEGEGRSGANVLTF.

This clonotype was seen at least ten times. The chain links TRBV7-6 to TRBJ2-7; 8 nucleotides align to TRBD2. The CDR3 loop spans 16 amino acids. Germline trimming cut 0 bases from V and 0 bases from J; bases unmatched to any gene: 4. CDR1 is SGHVS and CDR2 is FNYEAQ in the germline V gene. CDR3 residues: CASSLASGTSSYEQYF. The CDR3, as DNA: TGTGCCAGCAGCTTAGCTTCCGGGACTAGCTCCTACGAGCAGTACTTC.

The genes are TRBV7-9 and TRBJ2-1, with 8 bases matching TRBD1. CDR1 and CDR2 from the germline V gene are SEHNR and FQNEAQ (reference sequence). V shed 3 bases, J shed 4 bases, and the junction held 2 bases outside the gene matches. The CDR3 has 14 residues. The CDR3 region is CASSFDRGYNEQFF. DNA of the CDR3: TGTGCCAGCAGCTTTGACAGGGGTTACAATGAGCAGTTCTTC.

This clonotype was recorded many times. The chain couples TRBV28 to TRBJ2-5, with TRBD2 identical over 13 bases. The J segment lost 0 bases and the V segment lost 5 bases, leaving 9 bases of the junction unmatched. The CDR3 runs 18 residues. The germline CDR1 and CDR2 sequences are MDHEN and SYDVKM. The CDR3: CASSLRTSGSKHQETQYF. The CDR3 bases are TGTGCCAGCAGTCTGAGGACTAGCGGGAGTAAGCACCAAGAGACCCAGTACTTC.

This clonotype was counted many times. This chain uses TRBV7-8 with TRBJ2-5; the D gene is possibly TRBD1 (5 bases). Germline CDR1 reads SGHVS; CDR2 reads FQNEAQ. Trimming pared 2 bases from V and 5 bases from J, leaving 15 bases between. This CDR3 region has 15 residues. CDR3: CASSLFEAGWETQYF. CDR3 in DNA: TGTGCCAGCAGCTTATTTGAGGCAGGGTGGGAGACCCAGTACTTC.

Note on this clonotype: This could be a read error, since a much larger clone is one nucleotide away. The V and J genes are TRBV9 and TRBJ2-2, with D uncertain. Trimming pared 2 bases from V and 5 bases from J, leaving 16 bases between. Germline loops: CDR1 SGDLS, CDR2 YYNGEE. The CDR3 sequence is 16 residues long. The CDR3 DNA sequence: TGTGCCAGCAGCGTGAATAGCTGGAGAACTACCGGGGAGCTGTTTTTT. This encodes CASSVNSWRTTGELFF.

There are many counts of this clonotype. The chain recombines TRBV11-2 with TRBJ2-5; no clear D. The CDR3 runs to 13 residues. Germline-derived CDR1 and CDR2 are SGHAT and FQNNGV. The V end was cut by 6 bases, the J end by 3 bases, with 11 bases between. The CDR3 DNA sequence: TGTGCCAGCAGTCGTAGCAGAGAAGAGACCCAGTACTTC. It specifies CASSRSREETQYF.

The gene calls are TRBV7-6 and TRBJ2-1; D perhaps matches TRBD2 (6 bases). This CDR3 is 14 amino acids long. V dropped 5 bases and J dropped 5 bases, with 13 bases sitting between them. From germline, CDR1 is SGHVS and CDR2 FNYEAQ. CDR3 sequence (DNA): TGTGCCAGCAGCACCCGCGGGACCGACAATGAGCAGTTCTTC. Its protein is CASSTRGTDNEQFF.